This T cell receptor beta chain was sequenced for a study of cytomegalovirus exposure and HLA in healthy donors. The CDR3 totals 13 residues. The germline gives CDR1 ENHRY, CDR2 SYGVKD. V was trimmed by 8 bases and J by 0 bases, leaving 7 bases between them. PCR amplification relied on 60 Vbeta primers (plus 13 Jbeta primers). Here immunoSEQ multiplex PCR was the method, and the copy in TCRdb shows in-frame clones only, minus some. The sample contains around 150,000 clones, 75% of which appear only once. The sequenced sample consisted of PBMCs. This receptor was obtained from a woman in her 40s in good health and CMV-seropositive. J is TRBJ1-4 and V is TRBV10-3; D not certain. This CDR3 is CAISDTTNEKLFF. Written as DNA, the CDR3 is TGTGCCATCTCCGACACAACTAATGAAAAACTGTTTTTT.